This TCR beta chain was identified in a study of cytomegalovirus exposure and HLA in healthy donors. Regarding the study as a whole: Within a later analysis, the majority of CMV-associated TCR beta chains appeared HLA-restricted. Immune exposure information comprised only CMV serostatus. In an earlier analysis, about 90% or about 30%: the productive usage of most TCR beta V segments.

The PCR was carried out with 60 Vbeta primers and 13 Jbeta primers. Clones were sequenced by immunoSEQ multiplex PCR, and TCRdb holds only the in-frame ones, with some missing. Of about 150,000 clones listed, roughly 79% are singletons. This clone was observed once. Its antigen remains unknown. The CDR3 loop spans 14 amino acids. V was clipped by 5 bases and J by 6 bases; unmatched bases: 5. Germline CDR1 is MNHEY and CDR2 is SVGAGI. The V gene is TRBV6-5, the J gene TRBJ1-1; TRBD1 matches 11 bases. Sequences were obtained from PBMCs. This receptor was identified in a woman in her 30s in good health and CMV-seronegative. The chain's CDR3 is CASSRDRGEAEAFF. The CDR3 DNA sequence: TGTGCCAGCAGTCGGGACAGGGGGGAGGCTGAAGCTTTCTTT.